These T cell receptor beta chains were read from a single sample in a study of metastatic and nonmetastatic thyroid tumors. MiXCR was used by TCRdb to re-call the PCR reads. This sample yields tens of thousands of clones, of which under 15% are seen a single time; 8.5% to 10% belongs to the top ten. The sample was tumor tissue. The receptors stem from a female donor with papillary thyroid cancer or a benign thyroid nodule (not recorded which). Some clones in this sample may be carry-over from other donors' samples. Each CDR3 is given with its conserved first and last residue. D genes are given only for firm matches. Size values are once, few and many counts, or a class for expanded clones, and some rows have none.

abundance,j_gene,v_gene,d_gene,CDR3aa,CDR3nt
many,TRBJ2-2,TRBV11-2,TRBD1,CASSRRQGALGELFF,TGTGCCAGCAGCCGAAGACAGGGGGCGCTCGGGGAGCTGTTTTTT
many,TRBJ2-2,TRBV12-3/TRBV12-4,TRBD1,CASTSKRTGDTGELFF,TGTGCCAGCACCTCCAAGAGGACAGGAGACACCGGGGAGCTGTTTTTT
many,TRBJ1-1,TRBV7-2,TRBD1,CASSPGTVEAFF,TGTGCCAGCAGTCCTGGGACAGTTGAAGCTTTCTTT
few,TRBJ2-3,TRBV5-4,-,CASSPGSTSTDTQYF,TGTGCCAGCAGCCCCGGGAGTACAAGCACAGATACGCAGTATTTT
few,TRBJ2-2,TRBV6-2/TRBV6-3,-,CSIAEGWDTGELFF,TGTTCCATAGCCGAGGGGTGGGACACCGGGGAGCTGTTTTTT
many,TRBJ1-3,TRBV20-1,TRBD1,CSARARVDRDPSGNTIYF,TGCAGTGCTAGAGCCCGAGTAGACAGGGACCCGTCTGGAAACACCATATATTTT
many,TRBJ2-1,TRBV9,-,CASSDPKGRPLSSYNEQFF,TGTGCCAGCAGCGACCCTAAGGGCAGGCCCCTAAGCTCCTACAATGAGCAGTTCTTC
many,TRBJ2-1,TRBV10-2,TRBD2,CASSGTSGRGEQFF,TGCGCCAGCAGCGGGACTAGCGGGAGGGGTGAGCAGTTCTTC
-,TRBJ1-1,TRBV20-1,-,CSAGQGNTEAFF,TGCAGTGCCGGCCAGGGGAACACTGAAGCTTTCTTT
few,TRBJ2-3,TRBV6-1,-,CASSGVSVVISDTQYF,TGTGCCAGCAGCGGAGTAAGCGTGGTTATTTCAGATACGCAGTATTTT
many,TRBJ2-7,TRBV12-3/TRBV12-4,-,CASRGGGRYEQYF,TGTGCCAGCAGAGGAGGGGGACGCTACGAGCAGTACTTC
many,TRBJ1-2,TRBV12-3/TRBV12-4,TRBD1,CASSLGQGAGGYTF,TGTGCCAGCAGTTTAGGGCAGGGGGCGGGGGGCTACACCTTC
many,TRBJ2-3,TRBV7-8,-,CASSFSLAPTDTQYF,TGTGCCAGCAGCTTTTCCCTAGCTCCCACAGATACGCAGTATTTT
many,TRBJ1-2,TRBV18,TRBD1,CASSTGTGGTTRYGYTF,TGTGCCAGCTCAACCGGGACAGGGGGAACTACGCGCTATGGCTACACCTTC
many,TRBJ2-5,TRBV6-1,TRBD2,CASSNAASGREETQYF,TGTGCCAGCAGCAACGCGGCTAGCGGACGTGAAGAGACCCAGTACTTC
many,TRBJ2-1,TRBV11-2,-,CASSLGSYNEQFF,TGTGCCAGCAGCTTGGGGTCTTACAATGAGCAGTTCTTC
-,TRBJ2-5,TRBV27,TRBD2,CASTPSSGISVETQYF,TGTGCCAGCACCCCTTCTAGCGGGATCAGTGTGGAGACCCAGTACTTC
many,TRBJ1-4,TRBV20-1,-,CSASNRGEKLFF,TGCAGTGCCTCGAATAGGGGCGAAAAACTGTTTTTT
-,TRBJ2-3,TRBV18,-,CASSPRLADTQYF,TGTGCCAGCTCACCTCGACTAGCAGATACGCAGTATTTT
-,TRBJ1-3,TRBV9,-,CASSPMDSINSGNTIYF,TGTGCCAGCAGCCCGATGGACAGCATTAACTCTGGAAACACCATATATTTT
many,TRBJ2-3,TRBV24-1,TRBD2,CATSDPPGGGSTDTQYF,TGTGCCACCAGTGATCCCCCGGGGGGAGGAAGCACAGATACGCAGTATTTT
-,TRBJ1-2,TRBV12-3/TRBV12-4,-,CASSETDNYGYTF,TGTGCCAGCAGTGAGACAGATAACTATGGCTACACCTTC
few,TRBJ2-3,TRBV29-1,-,CSVSDVTDTQYF,TGCAGCGTTAGTGACGTCACAGATACGCAGTATTTT
many,TRBJ1-4,TRBV14,-,CASSETAGLGEKLFF,TGTGCCAGCAGCGAAACAGCTGGGCTGGGTGAAAAACTGTTTTTT
many,TRBJ2-1,TRBV3-1,TRBD2,CASSPQRGANEQFF,TGTGCCAGCAGCCCCCAGCGGGGAGCAAATGAGCAGTTCTTC
many,TRBJ2-7,TRBV2,-,CASVLNEQYF,TGTGCCAGCGTTCTGAACGAGCAGTACTTC
many,TRBJ2-3,TRBV30,-,CAWSIVGSTDTQYF,TGTGCCTGGAGCATCGTGGGGAGCACAGATACGCAGTATTTT
-,TRBJ2-2,TRBV11-2,TRBD2,CASSLGLAGGPNTGELFF,TGTGCCAGCAGCTTAGGACTAGCGGGAGGGCCGAACACCGGGGAGCTGTTTTTT
many,TRBJ1-6,TRBV19,-,CASSIGGLLHF,TGTGCCAGTAGTATCGGTGGGCTACTCCACTTT
many,TRBJ2-6,TRBV7-6,-,CASSPSFETGANVLTF,TGTGCCAGCAGTCCCTCGTTTGAGACTGGGGCCAACGTCCTGACTTTC
many,TRBJ2-7,TRBV2,TRBD2,CASTRGLAGTGEQYF,TGTGCCAGCACTCGAGGACTAGCGGGAACGGGAGAGCAGTACTTC
many,TRBJ1-2,TRBV6-1,TRBD1,CASRDRVYGYTF,TGTGCCAGCAGAGACAGGGTCTATGGCTACACCTTC